This T cell receptor beta chain was found in a study of human T cells and chemical hapten exposure. The time point denotes: patch test 3, about 24 weeks after DPC sensitization. Treatment meaning: therapeutic diphenylcyclopropenone sensitization with weekly scalp DPC. In TCRdb, the RACE reads were re-called with MiXCR into one record per CDR3 protein. In the table there are approximately 72,000 distinct CDR3 sequences, around 10% of which are singletons. In germline, CDR1 is MDHEN, CDR2 SYDVKM. CDR3 length: 14 residues. V was cut by 2 bases and J by 3 bases, with 8 bases left in between. The rearrangement joins TRBV28 to TRBJ1-3; D may be TRBD1 (5 bases). Source: whole blood, taken in connection with sensitization to the hapten diphenylcyclopropenone (DPC). This sequence originates from a woman between 50 and 59 years old with alopecia areata. Some clones in this sample may be carry-over from other donors' samples. CDR3 sequence: CASSLGQFGNTIYF. The CDR3, as DNA: TGTGCCAGCAGTTTAGGACAATTTGGAAACACCATATATTTT.